This T cell receptor (beta chain) was sequenced during a study of T cell responses to AZD1222 COVID-19 vaccine. Notes on the study in general: Distributed over spike, vaccine-associated CD4 TCRs predominated at 160-218 and 743-854. Repertoires were sampled only after the peak T cell response. Reportedly, close to half of spike-specific TCRs are directed against unmutated variant regions. Seropositive at baseline were only 5 or 6 AZD1222 recipients.

Points on this clone: The antigen remains unidentified.

Some clones are missing from TCRdb's copy, which holds only in-frame ones; the method was immunoSEQ multiplex PCR. Of about 160,000 clones listed, over 75% are singletons. The V end lost 6 bases, the J end lost 2 bases, and 11 bases lay between the germline ends. The CDR3 contains 13 residues. Germline CDR1 reads SNHLY; CDR2 reads FYNNEI. The rearrangement uses TRBV2 and TRBJ2-7, with TRBD1 as a possible D gene (6 bases). This TCR derives from an adult who received the AZD1222 COVID-19 vaccine. Here the sequenced sample was peripheral blood, taken 28 days after the second AZD1222 dose. The CDR3 DNA sequence: TGTGCCAGCAGCCACAGGGAGCCCTACGAGCAGTACTTC. This codes for CASSHREPYEQYF.